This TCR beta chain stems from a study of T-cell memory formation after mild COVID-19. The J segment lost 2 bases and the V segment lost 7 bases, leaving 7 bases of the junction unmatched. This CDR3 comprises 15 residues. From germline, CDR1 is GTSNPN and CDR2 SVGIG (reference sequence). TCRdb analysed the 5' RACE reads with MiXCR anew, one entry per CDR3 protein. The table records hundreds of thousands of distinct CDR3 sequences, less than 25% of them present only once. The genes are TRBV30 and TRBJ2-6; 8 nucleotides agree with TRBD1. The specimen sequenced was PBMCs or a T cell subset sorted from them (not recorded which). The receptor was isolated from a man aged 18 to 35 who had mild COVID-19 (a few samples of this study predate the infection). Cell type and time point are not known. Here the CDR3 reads CASSQTGAGANVLTF. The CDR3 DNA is TGTGCCTCCTCCCAGACAGGGGCTGGGGCCAACGTCCTGACTTTC.